This TCR beta chain appears in the sequencing data of a study of cytomegalovirus exposure and HLA in healthy donors. Study-level information: HLA-typed donors were the source of some 80 million unique TCRs, which an early data release held. Regarding the study as a whole: There were several of the most significant clusters that appeared linked to common viral pathogens in a later analysis. In a later analysis, most CMV-associated TCR beta chains appeared HLA-restricted. There were under 200 TCR beta chains listed as cytomegalovirus-associated.

As regards this clone: Its antigen is currently unknown.

The PCR employed 60 Vbeta primers together with 13 Jbeta primers. TCRdb keeps only in-frame clones here, not all; method: immunoSEQ multiplex PCR. The sample contains about 140,000 clones, 70% to 80% of which appear only once. J was trimmed by 4 bases and V by 6 bases; bases with no gene match: 9. This CDR3 is 17 amino acids long. The receptor comes from a female donor in good health and CMV-seronegative. V usage is TRBV6-7 and J usage is TRBJ2-7; 16 bases match TRBD2. TRBV6-7 is placed among ORFs of uncertain function. The sequencing sample was made of PBMCs. The DNA for the CDR3 is TGTGCCAGCAGCAACGGGACTAGCGGGGGGGCCGCGTACGAGCAGTACTTC. Translation: CASSNGTSGGAAYEQYF.